The 31 T cell receptor beta chains listed next were all sequenced from one sample in a study of blood T cell repertoires in COVID-19. Method: immunoSEQ multiplex PCR; TCRdb's copy keeps in-frame clones and lacks some. Among about 150,000 clones listed, 86% were seen once. Specimen: PBMCs or T cells enriched from blood (not recorded which). Every receptor here comes from a man aged 45 to 65 who had recovered from COVID-19.

This clone was seen a handful of times. The rearrangement links TRBV10-3 to TRBJ1-5, with a weak D call TRBD1 (6 bases). This CDR3 spans 13 amino acids. The germline gives CDR1 ENHRY, CDR2 SYGVKD. V was shortened by 4 bases and J by 4 bases, with 8 bases between the two germline ends. CDR3 sequence (DNA): TGTGCCATCAGTGGGACAGATAATCAGCCCCAGCATTTT. It specifies CAISGTDNQPQHF.

This chain joins TRBV15 and TRBJ2-3, with D hard to call. V was cut by 3 bases and J by 5 bases, with 9 bases left in between. Germline CDR1 is LNHNV and CDR2 is YYDKDF (reference sequence). CDR3 size: 13 residues. As DNA, the CDR3 is TGTGCCACCAGCAGCTACGTGGTAGATACGCAGTATTTT. Its protein is CATSSYVVDTQYF.

This chain connects TRBV4-1 to TRBJ1-6; maybe TRBD1 (6 bases). V was shortened by 0 bases and J by 8 bases, with 8 bases between the two germline ends. CDR1 is MGHRA, CDR2 YSYEKL, per germline. There are 14 residues in the CDR3. The CDR3: CASSQEQGYSPLHF. CDR3 DNA sequence: TGCGCCAGCAGCCAAGAACAGGGTTATTCACCCCTCCACTTT.

This clone was observed a few times. The gene calls are TRBV7-3 and TRBJ2-1; D is possibly TRBD2 (5 bases). V was clipped by 4 bases and J by 4 bases, with 14 bases between them. Germline V gene lookup returns CDR1 SGHTA and CDR2 FQGTGA. The CDR3 covers 15 residues. The CDR3 region has the DNA TGTGCCAGCAGCTCCAGGACTCCACCTTACAATGAGCAGTTCTTC. It encodes CASSSRTPPYNEQFF.

This chain links TRBV7-2 with TRBJ2-1, with 9 bases aligning to TRBD2. The junction had 2 bases not matched to a gene; V was cut back by 3 bases and J by 2 bases. The CDR3 spans 15 residues. Germline V gene sequence: CDR1 SGHTA, CDR2 FQGNSA. The DNA of the CDR3 is TGTGCCAGCAGCTTTAGCGGGAGAACCTACAATGAGCAGTTCTTC. Protein product: CASSFSGRTYNEQFF.

This clone appeared a single time. This chain uses TRBV7-3 with TRBJ2-2, with 10 positions matching TRBD1. The CDR3 sequence is 15 residues long. CDR1 is SGHTA and CDR2 is FQGTGA in the germline V gene. The junction had 5 bases not matched to a gene; V was cut back by 5 bases and J by 5 bases. The CDR3 region has the DNA TGTGCCAGCAGCCAGAGACAGGGGGCAACCGGGGAGCTGTTTTTT. It yields the protein CASSQRQGATGELFF. The full variable domain, completed using reference TRBV7-3 and TRBJ2-2, is GAGVSQTPSNKVTEKGKYVELRCDPISGHTALYWYRQSLGQGPEFLIYFQGTGAADDSGLPNDRFFAVRPEGSVSTLKIQRTERGDSAVYLCASSQRQGATGELFFGEGSRLTVL.

This chain links TRBV19 with TRBJ2-5; 10 nucleotides align to TRBD2. This CDR3 is 15 amino acids long. V gave up 3 bases and J gave up 3 bases; unmatched junction bases: 4. In germline, CDR1 is LNHDA, CDR2 SQIVND (reference sequence). CDR3 amino acids: CASSILAGVEETQYF. CDR3 coding DNA: TGTGCCAGTAGTATCCTAGCGGGAGTGGAAGAGACCCAGTACTTC. Filled out from reference TRBV19 and TRBJ2-5, the complete variable domain reads DGGITQSPKYLFRKEGQNVTLSCEQNLNHDAMYWYRQDPGQGLRLIYYSQIVNDFQKGDIAEGYSVSREKKESFPLTVTSAQKNPTAFYLCASSILAGVEETQYFGPGTRLLVL.

As DNA, the CDR3 is TGTGCCAGCAGCGTAGTAGGGGTCCCGGCGGTCGCTTTAGAAAAACTGTTTTTT. It is translated as CASSVVGVPAVALEKLFF. The rearrangement links TRBV9 to TRBJ1-4, with D tentatively TRBD1 (5 bases). V was shortened by 0 bases and J by 8 bases, with 23 bases between the two germline ends. This CDR3 is 18 amino acids long. Germline assignment: CDR1 SGDLS and CDR2 YYNGEE.

The chain joins TRBV4-3 to TRBJ1-6, with 8 nucleotides matching TRBD1. Trimming at V came to 1 base and at J to 7 bases, leaving 6 bases not matched to a gene. There are 16 residues in the CDR3. CDR1 LGHNA and CDR2 YSLEER come from the germline V gene. The CDR3, as DNA: TGCGCCAGCAGCCAAGCCCGGGACAGGAACAATTCACCCCTCCACTTT. Protein: CASSQARDRNNSPLHF.

This chain joins TRBV6-2 or TRBV6-3 and TRBJ2-3; 11 bases are shared with TRBD2. Trimming removed 6 bases from V and 0 bases from J; junction bases left unmatched: 8. There are 17 residues in the CDR3. Germline CDR1 reads MNHEY; CDR2 reads SVGEGT. In DNA form, the CDR3 reads TGTGCCAGCAGCCGAAGACTAGCGGGGTCTAGCACAGATACGCAGTATTTT. It is translated as CASSRRLAGSSTDTQYF.

Here the CDR3 DNA reads TGTGCCAGCACCCAGGGAGGGAGTAAGTCCGGGGAGCTGTTTTTT. Translation gives CASTQGGSKSGELFF. This chain connects TRBV6-5 to TRBJ2-2; 7 bases fit TRBD2. The CDR3 consists of 15 residues. Unmatched junction bases numbered 11, after V lost 7 bases and J lost 6 bases. The germline CDR1 and CDR2 sequences are MNHEY and SVGAGI.

V is TRBV9 and J is TRBJ2-2, with a tentative D call TRBD2 (6 bases). V was shortened by 2 bases and J by 5 bases, with 13 bases between the two germline ends. CDR1 SGDLS and CDR2 YYNGEE come from the germline V gene. The CDR3 has 15 residues. This CDR3 reads CASSVGTLQTGELFF. The CDR3 DNA sequence: TGTGCCAGCAGCGTCGGGACTCTACAAACCGGGGAGCTGTTTTTT.

The chain joins TRBV5-1 to TRBJ1-1, with 7 bases fitting TRBD1. This CDR3 spans 16 amino acids. With V trimmed by 4 bases and J by 0 bases, 9 bases remained unmatched. Germline loops: CDR1 SGHRS, CDR2 YFSETQ. DNA for the CDR3: TGCGCCAGCAGCCCCTCGACAGGGAGTATGAACACTGAAGCTTTCTTT. It specifies CASSPSTGSMNTEAFF.

The rearrangement joins TRBV19 to TRBJ1-2; TRBD1 might be the D (5 bases). Looked up from germline, CDR1 is LNHDA and CDR2 is SQIVND (reference sequence). Trimming cost V 9 bases and J 8 bases, with 16 bases left between them. This CDR3 has 12 amino acids. The CDR3 DNA reads as TGTGCCAGCCGGCAGGGAGGCAGAGGCTACACCTTC. Its translation: CASRQGGRGYTF.

The CDR3 DNA reads as TGCGCCAACCTCCCCCCACCGGTGGGGAGCGGACGAGGTAATGAGCAGTTCTTC. It codes for CANLPPPVGSGRGNEQFF. The chain links TRBV10-2 to TRBJ2-1; TRBD2 might be the D (5 bases). V was trimmed by 10 bases and J by 7 bases, leaving 32 bases between them. Looked up from germline, CDR1 is WSHSY and CDR2 is SAAADI. The CDR3 contains 18 residues.

V and J are TRBV24-1 and TRBJ2-5; D possibly corresponds to TRBD1 (6 bases). V lost 3 bases to trimming and J lost 5 bases, with 12 bases between them. The germline gives CDR1 KGHDR, CDR2 SFDVKD. This CDR3 is 14 amino acids long. The CDR3 DNA reads as TGTGCCACCAGTGATCCTACAGGGTTGGAGACCCAGTACTTC. It translates to CATSDPTGLETQYF.

J is TRBJ2-2 and V is TRBV7-9; possible D gene TRBD1, 6 bases. Germline V lookup: CDR1 SEHNR, CDR2 FQNEAQ (reference sequence). The length of the CDR3 is 16 residues. Trimming shortened V by 1 base and J by 1 base, and 10 bases separated the two germline ends. The CDR3 coding sequence is TGTGCCAGCAGCTTAGTTGGCAGGGGGAACACCGGGGAGCTGTTTTTT. Amino acid sequence: CASSLVGRGNTGELFF.

The chain joins TRBV10-3 to TRBJ2-1; 8 bases line up with TRBD2. The CDR3 is 14 amino acids. The germline V gene encodes CDR1 ENHRY and CDR2 SYGVKD. Trimming cost V 4 bases and J 5 bases; bases outside gene matches: 4. CDR3 sequence reads: CAISGISGNNEQFF. The CDR3, as DNA: TGTGCCATCAGTGGAATTAGCGGGAACAATGAGCAGTTCTTC.

This rearrangement joins TRBV28 to TRBJ1-1; 7 bases fit TRBD1. CDR1 is MDHEN and CDR2 is SYDVKM in the germline V gene. The trim removed 5 bases at V and 2 bases at J, leaving 8 bases unmatched. This CDR3 has 15 residues. This chain's CDR3 is CASSPPGTANTEAFF. The CDR3 DNA sequence: TGTGCCAGCAGTCCCCCCGGGACAGCAAACACTGAAGCTTTCTTT.

The chain carries TRBV19 and TRBJ1-5, with 7 bases matching TRBD1. The CDR3 length is 15 residues. Per the germline V gene, CDR1 is LNHDA and CDR2 is SQIVND (reference sequence). With V trimmed by 5 bases and J by 0 bases, 4 bases remained unmatched. CDR3 protein: CASSATGVSNQPQHF. The CDR3 coding sequence is TGTGCCAGTAGTGCCACAGGGGTTAGCAATCAGCCCCAGCATTTT.

The chain uses TRBV28 and TRBJ2-3; TRBD1 might be the D (6 bases). The length of the CDR3 is 17 residues. Trimming took 6 bases from V and 1 from J, leaving 20 bases between them. The germline V gene has CDR1 MDHEN and CDR2 SYDVKM. This CDR3 is CASSSLLGAGGTDTQYF. In DNA, the CDR3 is TGTGCCAGCAGCTCTCTTCTGGGGGCCGGGGGCACAGATACGCAGTATTTT.

The rearrangement links TRBV7-9 to TRBJ2-7, with 8 bases fitting TRBD2. Trimming removed 0 bases from V and 5 bases from J; junction bases left unmatched: 12. Germline V gene sequence: CDR1 SEHNR, CDR2 FQNEAQ (reference sequence). The CDR3 length is 17 residues. The CDR3 coding sequence is TGTGCCAGCAGCTTAGCCGGGTTTAGCGGGGCTTCCCACGAGCAGTACGTC. Its translation: CASSLAGFSGASHEQYV.

The chain carries TRBV24-1 and TRBJ2-3, with D perhaps matching TRBD1 (6 bases). CDR1 and CDR2 (germline): KGHDR, SFDVKD. V was trimmed by 7 bases and J by 0 bases, leaving 10 bases between them. The length of the CDR3 is 14 residues. CDR3 coding DNA: TGTGCCACCAGGACAGGAGCTAGCACAGATACGCAGTATTTT. This sequence encodes CATRTGASTDTQYF.

The CDR3 DNA sequence: TGCGCCAGCAGCCAACAGGGGCAGGATTCACCCCTCCACTTT. It is translated as CASSQQGQDSPLHF. The J gene is TRBJ1-6, the V gene TRBV4-3; possibly TRBD1 for D (6 bases). The V end was cut by 2 bases, the J end by 8 bases, with 10 bases between. Germline values: CDR1 LGHNA, CDR2 YSLEER. The CDR3 loop spans 14 amino acids.

The chain combines TRBV15 with TRBJ2-2; 8 nucleotides line up with TRBD1. Trimming at V came to 9 bases and at J to 1 base, leaving 7 bases not matched to a gene. The CDR3 extends over 15 amino acids. Germline CDR1 LNHNV, CDR2 YYDKDF (reference sequence). CDR3 in amino acids: CATTRGRGNTGELFF. The CDR3 DNA is TGTGCCACGACCAGGGGGCGCGGGAACACCGGGGAGCTGTTTTTT.

V and J are TRBV5-6 and TRBJ2-1, with 13 positions matching TRBD2. The CDR3 is 19 amino acids. J gave up 10 bases and V 3 bases, and 19 bases lay outside the gene matches. CDR1 is SGHDT and CDR2 is YYEEEE in the germline V gene. The CDR3 reads CASSSATGLAGPLQYEQFF. The CDR3 region has the DNA TGTGCCAGCAGCTCAGCAACGGGACTAGCGGGACCGTTACAATACGAGCAGTTCTTC.

Only one count was recorded for this clone. This rearrangement joins TRBV7-3 to TRBJ1-1; 10 positions agree with TRBD1. CDR1 and CDR2 from the germline V gene are SGHTA and FQGTGA. The CDR3 runs 14 residues. The junction had 6 bases not matched to a gene; V was cut back by 4 bases and J by 7 bases. The CDR3 here is CASSSTGGLGEAFF. As DNA, the CDR3 is TGTGCCAGCAGCTCGACAGGGGGCTTGGGTGAAGCTTTCTTT.

The chain recombines TRBV9 with TRBJ2-1; D is perhaps TRBD1 (5 bases). The CDR3 length is 13 residues. V was pared by 3 bases and J by 6 bases, with 10 bases between. Germline V CDR1 and CDR2: SGDLS, YYNGEE. This chain's CDR3 is CASSAKGPNEQFF. The CDR3, as DNA: TGTGCCAGCAGCGCGAAGGGGCCCAATGAGCAGTTCTTC.

The chain uses TRBV28 and TRBJ2-1; no definite D call. V was pared by 2 bases and J by 6 bases, with 11 bases between. This CDR3 spans 14 amino acids. In germline, CDR1 is MDHEN, CDR2 SYDVKM. The CDR3 DNA follows: TGTGCCAGCAGTTTAGACTCCAATACCAATGAGCAGTTCTTC. This sequence encodes CASSLDSNTNEQFF.

CDR3 DNA sequence: TGTGCCAGCAGTTTAATTGCCGGCTATGGCTACACCTTC. Amino acids: CASSLIAGYGYTF. V usage is TRBV6-5 and J usage is TRBJ1-2; D ambiguous. Germline loops: CDR1 MNHEY, CDR2 SVGAGI. Trimming pared 4 bases from V and 4 bases from J, leaving 10 bases between. CDR3 size: 13 residues.

The V call is TRBV18, the J call TRBJ1-6; possibly TRBD1 for D (5 bases). Trimming removed 3 bases at V and 10 bases at J, with 13 bases between. CDR1 and CDR2 (germline): KGHSH, LQKENI. This CDR3 has 14 amino acids. The CDR3 nucleotides read TGTGCCAGCTCACCGGGCGGGGCGCGGTCACCCCTCCACTTT. As protein: CASSPGGARSPLHF.